These T cell receptor beta chains were read from a single sample in a study of cytomegalovirus exposure and HLA in healthy donors. TCRdb keeps only in-frame clones here, not all; method: immunoSEQ multiplex PCR. The sample has more than 45,000 clones. The sequencing sample was made of PBMCs. These receptors originate from a woman aged 30 to 39 in good health and CMV-seropositive. Both conserved end residues are part of each CDR3. Fields, in order: J gene, V gene, CDR3 protein.

TRBJ2-1 | TRBV5-1 | CASSSWSGSGLNEQFF
TRBJ2-3 | TRBV13 | CASSTRTTDTQYF
TRBJ1-3 | TRBV14 | CASSRQGAGNTIYF
TRBJ2-1 | TRBV6-5 | CASSYHRDRGFNEQFF
TRBJ1-1 | TRBV7-2 | CASSLVQNTEAFF
TRBJ2-1 | TRBV7-8 | CASSHRVSSYNEQFF
TRBJ2-7 | TRBV14 | CASSQGWTGAEEQYF
TRBJ1-5 | TRBV6-1 | CASSEYRGQGNQPQHF
TRBJ2-7 | TRBV4-2 | CASSRGLAGTYEQYF
TRBJ2-1 | TRBV6-1 | CASSEIAGGLFNEQFF
TRBJ2-2 | TRBV15 | CATSRGLAGTGELFF
TRBJ1-1 | TRBV2 | CASGGQGNTEAFF
TRBJ2-7 | TRBV28 | CASSLWQGFDLPSYEQYF
TRBJ2-3 | TRBV2 | CASSESGDTQYF
TRBJ2-5 | TRBV14 | CASSPWGQRDLQETQYF
TRBJ1-1 | TRBV29-1 | CSVRDSLRYTEAFF
TRBJ1-5 | TRBV5-4 | CASSFGIDQPQHF
TRBJ1-2 | TRBV5-4 | CASSLAGGNYGYTF
TRBJ2-2 | TRBV29-1 | CSVEVRGHTGELFF
TRBJ2-7 | TRBV2 | CASSEGPGRSPYEQYF
TRBJ2-2 | TRBV2 | CASGLAGGAGELFF
TRBJ2-7 | TRBV29-1 | CSVEYSYEQYF
TRBJ2-7 | TRBV7-2 | CASSPGDSYEQYF
TRBJ2-7 | TRBV4-1 | CASSQSGRAHYYEQYF
TRBJ2-7 | TRBV29-1 | CSVVAGHLSSYEQYF
TRBJ2-7 | TRBV5-1 | CASSFWPDRASYEQYF
TRBJ1-1 | TRBV18 | CASSPNTMNTEAFF
TRBJ2-7 | TRBV9 | CASSVDRGHSYEQYF
TRBJ2-1 | TRBV19 | CASGPRNEQFF
TRBJ1-2 | TRBV4-1 | CASSQGDRAYGYTF
TRBJ2-1 | TRBV2 | CASSQQGTAYNEQFF
TRBJ2-7 | TRBV4-1 | CASSQGQGAEQYF
TRBJ2-5 | TRBV7-3 | CASSLNRAETQYF
TRBJ2-7 | TRBV15 | CATSEGPREQYF
TRBJ2-5 | TRBV28 | CASSTGVKETQYF
TRBJ2-7 | TRBV11-3 | CASSLGTGEAYEQYF
TRBJ2-7 | TRBV30 | CAWSVGAWRNF
TRBJ2-1 | TRBV7-2 | CASSLGLAGAVGEQFF
TRBJ1-6 | TRBV15 | CATSSVSAGSLHF
TRBJ2-7 | TRBV7-9 | CASTLFRDPEAGEQYF
TRBJ2-3 | TRBV4-1 | CASSHDSRLTLTDTQYF
TRBJ1-1 | TRBV9 | CASSVDTTNTEAFF
TRBJ2-7 | TRBV29-1 | CSVSPGLAGGEQYF
TRBJ2-2 | TRBV18 | CASSPLTGDTGELFF
TRBJ2-3 | TRBV7-2 | CASSRRGGTADTQYF
TRBJ1-5 | TRBV29-1 | CSAGQHRDQPQHF
TRBJ1-2 | TRBV6-1 | CASSVPEVGGYGYTF